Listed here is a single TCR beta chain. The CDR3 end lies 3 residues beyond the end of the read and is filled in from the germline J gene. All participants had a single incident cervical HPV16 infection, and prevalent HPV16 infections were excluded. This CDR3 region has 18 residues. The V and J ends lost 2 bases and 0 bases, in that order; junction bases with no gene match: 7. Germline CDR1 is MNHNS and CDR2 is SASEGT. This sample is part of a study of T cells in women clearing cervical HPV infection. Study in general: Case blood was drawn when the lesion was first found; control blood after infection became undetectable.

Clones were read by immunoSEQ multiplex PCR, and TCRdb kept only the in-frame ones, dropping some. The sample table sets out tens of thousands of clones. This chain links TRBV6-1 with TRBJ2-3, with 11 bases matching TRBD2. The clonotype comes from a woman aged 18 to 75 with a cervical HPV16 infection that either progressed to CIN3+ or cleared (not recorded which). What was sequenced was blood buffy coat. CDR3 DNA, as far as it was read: TGTGCCAGCAGTGAATTAACTAGCGGGGGCCCCAGCACAGATACG. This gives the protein CASSELTSGGPSTDT. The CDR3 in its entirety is CASSELTSGGPSTDTQYF.